Listed here is a single T cell receptor beta chain. The sample is drawn from a study of control samples from healthy donors and cancer patients. Generated by immunoSEQ multiplex PCR, the TCRdb table keeps only in-frame clones and is missing some. The profile shows around 250,000 clones, over 75% of them singletons. This TCR was sampled from a woman aged 55 to 70 with lung cancer. The sample comprised PBMCs.

The CDR3 DNA is TGTGCCAGCTCACCACCGACCCCCAAGAGCTCCTACGAGCAGTACTTC. This translates into CASSPPTPKSSYEQYF. This chain joins TRBV18 and TRBJ2-7; D is unclear. Germline-derived CDR1 and CDR2 are KGHSH and LQKENI. V was clipped by 0 bases and J by 0 bases, with 12 bases between them. The CDR3 sequence is 16 residues long.